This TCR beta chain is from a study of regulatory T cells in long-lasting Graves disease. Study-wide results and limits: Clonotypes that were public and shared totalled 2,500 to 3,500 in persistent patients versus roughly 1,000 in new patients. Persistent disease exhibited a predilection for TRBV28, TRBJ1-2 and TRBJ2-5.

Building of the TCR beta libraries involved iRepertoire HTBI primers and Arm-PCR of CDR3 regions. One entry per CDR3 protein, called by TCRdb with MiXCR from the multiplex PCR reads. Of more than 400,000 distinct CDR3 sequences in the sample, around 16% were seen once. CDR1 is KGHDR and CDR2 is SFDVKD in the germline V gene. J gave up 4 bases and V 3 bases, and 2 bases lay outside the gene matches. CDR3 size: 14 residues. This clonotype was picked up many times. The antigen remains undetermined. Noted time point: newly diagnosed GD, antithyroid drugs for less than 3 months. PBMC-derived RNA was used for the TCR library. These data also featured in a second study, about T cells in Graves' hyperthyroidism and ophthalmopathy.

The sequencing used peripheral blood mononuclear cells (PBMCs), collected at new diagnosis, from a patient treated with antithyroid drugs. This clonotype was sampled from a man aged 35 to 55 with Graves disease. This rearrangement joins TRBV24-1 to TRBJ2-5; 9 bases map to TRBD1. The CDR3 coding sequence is TGTGCCACCAGTGATCGGACAGGGGTAGAGACCCAGTACTTC. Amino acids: CATSDRTGVETQYF.